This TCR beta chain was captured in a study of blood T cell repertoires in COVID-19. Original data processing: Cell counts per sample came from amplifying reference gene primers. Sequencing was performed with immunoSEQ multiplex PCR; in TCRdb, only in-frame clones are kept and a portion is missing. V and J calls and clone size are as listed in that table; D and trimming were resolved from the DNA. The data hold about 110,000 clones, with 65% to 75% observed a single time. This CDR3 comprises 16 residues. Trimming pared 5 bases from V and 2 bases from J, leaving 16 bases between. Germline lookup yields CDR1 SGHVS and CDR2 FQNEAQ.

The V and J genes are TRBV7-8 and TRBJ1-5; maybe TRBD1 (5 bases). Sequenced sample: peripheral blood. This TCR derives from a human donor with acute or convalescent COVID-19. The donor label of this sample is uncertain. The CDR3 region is CASSGGSFAGNQPQHF. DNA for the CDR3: TGTGCCAGCAGCGGGGGGAGTTTCGCGGGCAATCAGCCCCAGCATTTT.